The following is a T cell receptor (beta chain) sequence with its context. The clone's antigen remains unknown. Base qualities are not provided; no much larger clone lies one nucleotide away. Trimming takes 5 bases off V and 0 bases off J; junction bases not matched to a gene: 9. Spanning cysteine to phenylalanine, the CDR3 consists of 16 amino acids. Only the CDR3 DNA stays, 48 bases, in frame from base 1. The germline V gene sets CDR1 to MDHEN and CDR2 to SYDVKM. One collaborating source in Seattle enrolled patients while the patients were actively infected and followed the patients over time throughout the course of disease. Each collaborating institution followed its own protocols to collect whole blood in K2EDTA tubes. For TCRbeta analysis, collaborator samples were shipped as frozen whole blood, as isolated PBMCs, or as DNA extracted from either sample type. This record comes from a study of blood T cell repertoires in COVID-19 (TCRdb year 2020). Notes on the research overall: Samples covering the acute and convalescent phases of COVID-19 were provided by collaborators in the United States, Italy and Spain. The prospective study material was composed of cDNA or gDNA derived from T cells, B-cell-depleted T cells, or PBMCs. Deeply sampled blood TCRbeta repertoires from subjects exposed to, actively infected with, or recovered from COVID-19 were included in the dataset. A freely available public database, intended as a resource for researchers studying the immune response to SARS-CoV-2, is where the repertoires were released. Samples came from the ongoing ImmuneRACE study (first 160 participants) plus 1,254 subjects from 6 global collaborators. The sample metadata nearly always contained a de-identified subject ID, COVID-19 status, age in years and sex. Where available, HLA class I and class II types were obtained from metadata supplied by the sample provider rather than from assay-based typing.

The paper's findings and limits, for the study overall: How much clinical and demographic metadata was included differed by source and by participant, and the metadata was provided uncurated.

The immunoSEQ Assay, a bias-controlled multiplex PCR, was used to amplify TCRbeta CDR3 regions from genomic DNA. On the study's bioinformatics: The number of nucleated cells in each sample was estimated by amplification of reference gene primers within the assay. To quantify the absolute abundance of each unique TCRbeta CDR3 rearrangement, sequence reads were collapsed and filtered. For each sample, productive Simpson clonality was calculated as the square root of Simpson's diversity index across productive rearrangements. TCRdb limited this immuneACCESS table to in-frame rearrangements with V and J called. A share of clones is missing; checked studies link under half to unresolved V genes, and the rest is unexplained. D and trimming come from the DNA, and the V and J calls and clone size come from that table. Counted in this sample were fewer than 200,000 clones; roughly 81% of them appeared once. Clones ranked in the top ten supply 9% to 15% of the sample.

The chain is made from TRBV28 and TRBJ2-7; the junction holds 8 bases that match TRBD1. Sample: peripheral blood. The TCR comes from a woman older than 75 with COVID-19, enrolled during active disease. In nucleotide form, the sequence is TGTGCCAGCAGTCCCCGGGTGGGGACAGGCTCCTACGAGCAGTACTTC. Its protein reads: CASSPRVGTGSYEQYF. Joined to the reference TRBV28 and TRBJ2-7 proteins, this CDR3 gives the full variable domain: DVKVTQSSRYLVKRTGEKVFLECVQDMDHENMFWYRQDPGLGLRLIYFSYDVKMKEKGDIPEGYSVSREKKERFSLILESASTNQTSMYLCASSPRVGTGSYEQYFGPGTRLTVT.